This T cell receptor (beta chain) comes out of a study of tumor and adjacent non-tumor tissue in lung cancer. TCRbeta libraries were built with three rounds of nested PCR, modified from ARM-PCR. Each CDR3 protein gets one entry after TCRdb re-called the multiplex PCR reads with MiXCR. The sample has 98,000 or so distinct CDR3 sequences, 75% to 85% seen once. A word on this clonotype: Its ends do not fully match the called genes, so a read error is possible.

No cell sorting was done before RNA was extracted from the tissue. Distant lung tissue was collected more than 3 cm away from the tumor edge. The CDR3 sequence is 14 residues long. Looked up from germline, CDR1 is MNHEY and CDR2 is SVGEGT. Material: distant non-tumor lung tissue. The clonotype comes from a man in his fifties or sixties with small cell lung cancer. The rearrangement links TRBV6-2 or TRBV6-3 to TRBJ2-7; 9 bases fit TRBD2. The DNA of the CDR3 is TGTACCAGCAAGATAGCGGGAGCCCATATGGGGCAGTACTTC. Protein product: CTSKIAGAHMGQYF.